This TCR beta chain was documented in a study of OX40 agonist ivuxolimab in advanced cancers. Assay: immunoSEQ multiplex PCR; the TCRdb copy retains only in-frame clones and omits some. The table includes more than 50,000 clones, about 82% detected once. Material: CD4+ or CD8+ T cells sorted from blood, obtained in a trial of the OX40 agonist ivuxolimab. This clonotype was sampled from an adult with an advanced solid tumor such as melanoma, head and neck, liver or kidney cancer.

In nucleotides, the CDR3 is TGTGCCAGCAGTTTGAATCCCCGACAGGGGCAAGAGACCCAGTACTTC. Its protein is CASSLNPRQGQETQYF. The chain couples TRBV27 to TRBJ2-5, with 8 positions matching TRBD1. CDR1 MNHEY and CDR2 SMNVEV come from the germline V gene (reference sequence). CDR3 length: 16 residues. The trim removed 3 bases at V and 2 bases at J, leaving 8 bases unmatched.